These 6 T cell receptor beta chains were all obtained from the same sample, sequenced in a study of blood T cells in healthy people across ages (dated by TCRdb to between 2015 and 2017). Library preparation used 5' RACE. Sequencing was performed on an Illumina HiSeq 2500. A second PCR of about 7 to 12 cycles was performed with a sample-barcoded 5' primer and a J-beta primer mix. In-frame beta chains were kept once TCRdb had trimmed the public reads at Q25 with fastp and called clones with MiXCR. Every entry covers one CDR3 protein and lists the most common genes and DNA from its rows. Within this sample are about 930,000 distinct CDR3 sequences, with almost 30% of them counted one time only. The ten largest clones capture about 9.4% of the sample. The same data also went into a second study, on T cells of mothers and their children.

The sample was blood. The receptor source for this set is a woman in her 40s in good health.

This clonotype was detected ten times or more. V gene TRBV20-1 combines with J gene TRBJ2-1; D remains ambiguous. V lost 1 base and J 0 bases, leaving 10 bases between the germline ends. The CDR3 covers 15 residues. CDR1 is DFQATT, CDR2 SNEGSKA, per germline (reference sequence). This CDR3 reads CSARATASSYNEQFF. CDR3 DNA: TGCAGTGCTAGAGCTACAGCAAGCTCCTACAATGAGCAGTTCTTC.

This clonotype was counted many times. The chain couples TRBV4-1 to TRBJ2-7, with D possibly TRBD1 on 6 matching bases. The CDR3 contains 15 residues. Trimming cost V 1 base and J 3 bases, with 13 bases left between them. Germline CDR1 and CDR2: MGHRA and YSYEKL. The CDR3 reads CASSQASGVGYEQYF. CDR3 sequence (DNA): TGCGCCAGCAGCCAAGCATCAGGGGTCGGCTACGAGCAGTACTTC.

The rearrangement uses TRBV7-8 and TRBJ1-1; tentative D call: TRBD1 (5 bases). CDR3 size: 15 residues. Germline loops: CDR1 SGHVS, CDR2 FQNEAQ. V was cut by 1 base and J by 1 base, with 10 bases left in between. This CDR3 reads CASSLGGGQNTEAFF. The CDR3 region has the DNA TGTGCCAGCAGCTTAGGGGGCGGACAGAACACTGAAGCTTTCTTT.

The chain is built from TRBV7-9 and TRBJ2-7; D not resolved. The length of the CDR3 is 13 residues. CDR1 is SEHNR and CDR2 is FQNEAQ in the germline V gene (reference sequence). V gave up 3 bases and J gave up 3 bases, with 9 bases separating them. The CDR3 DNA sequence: TGTGCCAGCAGCTTCCGGACGGACTACGAGCAGTACTTC. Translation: CASSFRTDYEQYF.

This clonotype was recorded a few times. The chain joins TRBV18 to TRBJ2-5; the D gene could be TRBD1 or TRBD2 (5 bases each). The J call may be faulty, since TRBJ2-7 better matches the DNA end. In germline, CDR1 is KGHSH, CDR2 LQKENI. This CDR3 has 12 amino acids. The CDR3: CASSPPGSEQYF. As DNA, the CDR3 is TGTGCCAGCTCCCCCCCAGGGAGCGAGCAGTACTTC.

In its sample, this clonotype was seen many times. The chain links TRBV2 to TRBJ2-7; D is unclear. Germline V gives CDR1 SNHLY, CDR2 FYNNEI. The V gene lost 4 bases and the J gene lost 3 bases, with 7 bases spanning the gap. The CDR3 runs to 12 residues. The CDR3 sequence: CASSGVFYEQYF. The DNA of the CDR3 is TGTGCCAGCAGTGGAGTATTCTACGAGCAGTACTTC.